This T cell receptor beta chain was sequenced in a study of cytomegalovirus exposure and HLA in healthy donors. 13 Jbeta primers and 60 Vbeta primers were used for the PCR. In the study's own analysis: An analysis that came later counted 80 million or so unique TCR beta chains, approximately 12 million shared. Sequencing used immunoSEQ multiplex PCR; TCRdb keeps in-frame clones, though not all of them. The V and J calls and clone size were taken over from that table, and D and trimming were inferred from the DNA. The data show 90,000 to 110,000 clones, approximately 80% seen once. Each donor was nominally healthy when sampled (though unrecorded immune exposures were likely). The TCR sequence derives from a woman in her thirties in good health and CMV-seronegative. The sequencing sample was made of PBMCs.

CDR3 region: CASSLDSYYGYTF. In DNA, the CDR3 is TGTGCCAGCAGCTTGGACAGTTACTATGGCTACACCTTC. The chain employs TRBV5-8 and TRBJ1-2; D is undetermined. CDR3 length: 13 residues. The germline V and J ends were trimmed by 0 bases and 3 bases, with 6 bases remaining between them. CDR1 and CDR2 from the germline V gene are SGHTS and YDEGEE.